What follows is one TCR beta chain and its context. It lacks a known antigen. No base qualities exist here, and no much larger clone lies one base off it. The data stem from a study of beta chain features in type 1 diabetes listed by TCRdb under 2018. Describing the broader study: Patients and healthy donors did not differ in mean age, gender distribution, total cell number or subset yield. A total of around 110,000,000 sorted cells were examined across all samples, and RNA yield correlated strongly with the number of cells per subset. The study compared the TCRB repertoires of sorted circulating CD4+ T cell subsets in recently diagnosed type 1 diabetes patients with those in matched healthy donors. Naive and central memory subsets were obtained from all 30 or so donors, but regulatory and stem cell-like memory subsets were isolated from only 8 patients and about 8 healthy donors. What the research found in general, with its limitations: In all four CD4+ subsets, TCRB CDR3 length was moderately but significantly shorter in type 1 diabetes patients. Because cDNA was sequenced instead of genomic DNA, activated cells with high expression could be over-represented, although the groups did not differ in activation or CD3 levels. Shorter templates might have been favored by PCR, but patient and control samples were amplified and corrected together, so both groups would have been affected equally by any skew. At VDJ recombination sites, type 1 diabetes patients had fewer insertions and more deleted nucleotides, which implies abnormalities in thymic rearrangement. Naive, central memory and regulatory TCRB repertoires appeared more similar among patients than among healthy donors. Only small numbers of individuals were included in the HLA sub-analyses, which left unresolved whether HLA type had any influence on TCRB rearrangement.

The germline V gene provides CDR1 MGHRA and CDR2 YSYEKL. V lost 0 bases and J lost 10 bases, and the count of bases not matched to a germline gene is 13. The CDR3 runs 17 residues from the cysteine to the phenylalanine. The DNA shown is the 51-base CDR3, in frame from base 1. The entire amount of isolated RNA was reverse transcribed using the High Capacity cDNA Reverse Transcription Kit, so the sequenced TCRB transcripts were expressed ones. Deep immunoSEQ sequencing was applied to naive, central memory and regulatory T cell samples, giving an average of roughly 3.5 million total reads per sample. After sorted cells were lysed in RLT buffer, RNA was extracted with DNase-treated RNeasy Micro or Mini kits, with the choice depending on cell number. Each cell subset was processed separately to prevent cross-contamination, with patient and healthy donor samples processed together. The immunoSEQ multiplex PCR was used to amplify TCRB sequences from cDNA, yielding 87-bp fragments that span the CDR3 region. Sequencing of the amplicons was performed on the Illumina HiSeq platform. In the original analysis: Synthetic template baselines were used to correct PCR bias computationally, reads within Hamming distance 2 were collapsed, and singletons that could not be merged were discarded. Reads were aligned against IMGT to assign V, D and J genes, CDR3 length and insertions or deletions at six rearrangement sites. Within each subset, clonotype counts were normalized to sorted cell number, and only after that were true diversity and Gini coefficients computed with the tcR R package. Repertoire sharing was quantified using the overlap coefficient calculated on TCRB nucleotide sequences. Out-of-frame TCRB sequences from naive cells were analyzed to stand in for the pre-selection repertoire. TCRdb limited this immuneACCESS table to in-frame rearrangements with V and J called. A share of clones is missing; checked studies link under half to unresolved V genes, and the rest is unexplained. That table gives V, J and clone size, and the DNA gave D and trimming. For this sample there are 350,000 to 450,000 clones; over 10% appear just once. The ten largest clones add up to over 0.008% of the sample.

Each donor gave one peripheral blood draw, approximately 100 mL on average, collected into heparinised tubes. Naive, central memory, regulatory and stem cell-like memory CD4+ T cells were sorted on a BD FACSAria II using a panel including CD45RO, CCR7, CD25, CD127, CD95 and CD27. A purity above 95% was achieved for all sorted populations. PBMCs were separated immediately by Lymphoprep density gradient centrifugation and were stained directly, without being cultured. To minimize batch effects, samples were stained and sorted in pairs, one healthy donor with one patient per experiment. The receptor was derived from a woman in her late teens or twenties with type 1 diabetes. The chain couples TRBV4-1 to TRBJ2-3, with TRBD2 identical over 10 junction bases. Sample: naive CD4+ T cells from blood. The cell subset or site label, read with the paper, signifies: true naive CD4+ T cells. DNA sequence: TGCGCCAGCAGCCAAGAGGGGGGGGCTAGCGGGAGTAGGGCGCAGTATTTT. It translates to CASSQEGGASGSRAQYF.